This is a list of T cell receptor beta chains from one sample in a study of CD8 T cells in ankylosing spondylitis. Via MiXCR, TCRdb re-called the 5' RACE reads, giving one row per CDR3 protein. This repertoire shows about 510,000 distinct CDR3 sequences, 5.3% found once; its top ten account for roughly 3.5%. Sequencing was performed on blood, either unsorted or a sorted T cell fraction (not recorded which). These receptors were taken from a male donor with ankylosing spondylitis. Each CDR3 is given with its conserved first and last residue. A D gene is named only where the DNA matches it firmly. Some rows have no size entry. The others give once, few or many, or a class for an expanded clone.

>NA|TRBJ1-1|TRBV12-3/TRBV12-4|many
TGTGCCAGCAGTTTAGCACAGGAGGCGAACGCTTTCTTT
CASSLAQEANAFF
>TRBD1|TRBJ1-4|TRBV20-1|few
TGCAGTGCTAGTGTCAGGGGGCTGTATGAAAAACTGTTTTTT
CSASVRGLYEKLFF
>TRBD1|TRBJ2-1|TRBV5-4|NA
TGTGCCAGCGGCTCCGGGCCAGGGGGTAGGAATGAGCAGTTCTTC
CASGSGPGGRNEQFF
>TRBD2|TRBJ2-7|TRBV7-2|NA
TGTGCCAGCACCATAGCGGGAGGCTCCTACGAGCAGTACTTC
CASTIAGGSYEQYF
>TRBD2|TRBJ2-5|TRBV29-1|many
TGCAGCGTTGAAGAGTGGAATTGGAGCGGGACCGGCCAAGAGACCCAGTACTTC
CSVEEWNWSGTGQETQYF
>TRBD1|TRBJ2-7|TRBV10-3|many
TGTGCCATCAGTAATTCCGGGGACAGGGTCGTCGAGCAGTACTTC
CAISNSGDRVVEQYF
>NA|TRBJ1-2|TRBV7-2|many
TGTGCCAGCAGCTTATTGGTTTCTAACTATGGCTACACCTTC
CASSLLVSNYGYTF
>TRBD2|TRBJ2-7|TRBV7-2|few
TGTGCCAGCAGCTTGGAGCGGGAGGTCGCCGAGCAGTACTTC
CASSLEREVAEQYF
>NA|TRBJ2-4|TRBV13|NA
TGTGCCAGCAGCCCGGACGTACCCAAAAACATTCAGTACTTC
CASSPDVPKNIQYF
>TRBD1|TRBJ1-5|TRBV7-2|few
TGTGCCAGCAGCTTACAGGGGGGGTTTCAGCCCCAGCATTTT
CASSLQGGFQPQHF
>NA|TRBJ2-5|TRBV9|many
TGTGCCAGCAGCGTAGTCGGCGGGTCCTCCCAAGAGACCCAGTACTTC
CASSVVGGSSQETQYF
>NA|TRBJ2-7|TRBV21-1|few
TGTGCCAGCAGCAAAGCCCCAAGGACAGCCGCACCGGTTTCCTACGAGCAGTACTTC
CASSKAPRTAAPVSYEQYF
>TRBD1|TRBJ1-2|TRBV7-2|many
TGTGCCAGCAGCAGGGGACAGGCCTATGGCTACACCTTC
CASSRGQAYGYTF
>NA|TRBJ2-7|TRBV6-5|many
TGTGCCAGCAGTTACATCGGGAAGACCTACGAGCAGTACTTC
CASSYIGKTYEQYF
>TRBD1|TRBJ2-7|TRBV7-6|few
TGTGCCAGCAGCCCCCGGGACAGGGTAGGGTACGAGCAGTACTTC
CASSPRDRVGYEQYF
>NA|TRBJ2-3|TRBV12-3/TRBV12-4|NA
TGTGCCAGCAGCACCAGGGGCCCAGATACGCAGTATTTT
CASSTRGPDTQYF
>TRBD2|TRBJ2-1|TRBV6-1|NA
TGTGCCAGCAGTGAAAGTCCCGCTAGCGGGGGGTTCGGTGAGCAGTTCTTC
CASSESPASGGFGEQFF
>NA|TRBJ2-5|TRBV7-9|NA
TGTGCCAGCAGCGCCCGGACTTGGGAGACCCAGTACTTC
CASSARTWETQYF
>NA|TRBJ2-1|TRBV20-1|many
TGCAGTGCTAGAGATCAAGCGACTGGTGAGCAGTTCTTC
CSARDQATGEQFF
>NA|TRBJ2-7|TRBV6-2/TRBV6-3|many
TGTGCCAGCTCCCTCAGGGTCCCTCGGAGCGAGCAGTACTTC
CASSLRVPRSEQYF
>TRBD2|TRBJ2-1|TRBV5-1|many
TGCGCCAGCAGCTACGGACTAGCGGCCTACTACAATGAGCAGTTCTTC
CASSYGLAAYYNEQFF
>NA|TRBJ1-4|TRBV9|few
TGTGCCAGCAGCGTGTCGGGAGCAACTAATGAAAAACTGTTTTTT
CASSVSGATNEKLFF
>NA|TRBJ2-7|TRBV9|many
TGTGCCAGCAGCGTAGAGAACAGACCCTACGAGCAGTACTTC
CASSVENRPYEQYF
>TRBD1|TRBJ2-7|TRBV7-2|many
TGTGCCAGCAGGGATCACGGGACAGGCAACTCCTACGAGCAGTACTTC
CASRDHGTGNSYEQYF
>NA|TRBJ2-5|TRBV24-1|many
TGTGCCACCAGTGATCGCGGGACAGCCCAAGAGACCCAGTACTTC
CATSDRGTAQETQYF
>NA|TRBJ2-7|TRBV7-2|many
TGTGCCAGCAGCTTAGCCCCTGCGGGTAGCGCGAGCTCCTACGAGCAGTACTTC
CASSLAPAGSASSYEQYF
>TRBD1|TRBJ2-7|TRBV6-4|many
TGTGCCAGCAGTGACTCGGGGACAGGGGGCAACGAGCAGTACTTC
CASSDSGTGGNEQYF
>NA|TRBJ2-5|TRBV24-1|many
TGTGCCACCAGTGATTGGGGAGGCGAGACCCAGTACTTC
CATSDWGGETQYF
>NA|TRBJ2-2|TRBV7-9|many
TGTGCCAGCAGCTTCGTATCAGTCGACTTCGGGGAGCTGTTTTTT
CASSFVSVDFGELFF
>NA|TRBJ1-5|TRBV7-2|few
TGTGCCAGCAGCTTAGTTTCGACGCCTGGTCAGCCCCAGCATTTT
CASSLVSTPGQPQHF
>NA|TRBJ2-5|TRBV25-1|many
TGTGCCAGCAGTGCATTACCCCAAGAGACCCAGTACTTC
CASSALPQETQYF
>NA|TRBJ2-1|TRBV20-1|many
TGCAGTGCTATCCTCTTGACCGGGGCTAGGTTTAATGAGCAGTTCTTC
CSAILLTGARFNEQFF
>NA|TRBJ1-1|TRBV6-1|NA
TGTGCCTCGGCCCAGGGGCTCGTGAACACTGAAGCTTTCTTT
CASAQGLVNTEAFF
>NA|TRBJ1-5|TRBV20-1|many
TGCAGTGCGAGCCAGGGACCCAATCAGCCCCAGCATTTT
CSASQGPNQPQHF
>NA|TRBJ2-6|TRBV3-1|NA
TGTGCCAGCAGCCGCACAGGGACCGGGGCCAACGTCCTGACTTTC
CASSRTGTGANVLTF
>NA|TRBJ2-5|TRBV7-2|many
TGTGCCAGCAGCTTCGCGGGACTCACACAAGAGACCCAGTACTTC
CASSFAGLTQETQYF
>TRBD1|TRBJ2-4|TRBV12-3/TRBV12-4|many
TGTGCCAGCAGACGGACAGGGGAAAACATTCAGTACTTC
CASRRTGENIQYF
>TRBD1|TRBJ1-2|TRBV20-1|many
TGCACCGGGACAGAATCTAACTATGGCTACACCTTC
CTGTESNYGYTF
>TRBD1|TRBJ2-7|TRBV7-2|many
TGTGCCAGCAGCTTAGCCGGGACAGGGTACTACGAGCAGTACTTC
CASSLAGTGYYEQYF
>TRBD1|TRBJ2-6|TRBV30|many
TGTGCCTGGAGTCGGGACAGGGTCAGCTCTGGGGCCAACGTCCTGACTTTC
CAWSRDRVSSGANVLTF
>TRBD2|TRBJ2-3|TRBV7-2|many
TGTGCCAGCAGACCGGCGGGGGGGCGTACAGATACGCAGTATTTT
CASRPAGGRTDTQYF
>TRBD1|TRBJ2-7|TRBV5-1|many
TGCGCCAGCAGCTTAATGACAGGGGAGGAGTACGAGCAGTACTTC
CASSLMTGEEYEQYF
>TRBD1|TRBJ2-1|TRBV7-9|many
TGTGCCAGCAGCCAAGGACAGGGGGCTTTTAATGAGCAGTTCTTC
CASSQGQGAFNEQFF
>NA|TRBJ2-5|TRBV5-5|many
TGTGCCAGCAGCTTAAGTAGGGAAGAGACCCAGTACTTC
CASSLSREETQYF
>TRBD2|TRBJ2-5|TRBV5-1|many
TGCGCCAGCAGCTCCGGACTAGCGGGAGGAGAGACCCAGTACTTC
CASSSGLAGGETQYF
>NA|TRBJ1-5|TRBV27|many
TGTGCCAGCAGTTTAACCCCCACCGGGGCAGGGAGCAATCAGCCCCAGCATTTT
CASSLTPTGAGSNQPQHF
>NA|TRBJ2-7|TRBV20-1|many
TGCAGTGCTGTCGGGGAAACGGCGGGGTCTTACGAGCAGTACTTC
CSAVGETAGSYEQYF
>TRBD2|TRBJ2-7|TRBV7-9|NA
TGTGCCAGCACCGGGACTAGCGGGAGCGAGCAGTACTTC
CASTGTSGSEQYF
>TRBD2|TRBJ2-1|TRBV20-1|few
TGCAGTGCTAGCGGGGAGACTAGCGGGAGGGCCCTCAATGAGCAGTTCTTC
CSASGETSGRALNEQFF
>NA|TRBJ2-7|TRBV4-3|few
TGCGCCAGCAGCCAACTCAGGGGCCACGAGCAGTACTTC
CASSQLRGHEQYF
>TRBD2|TRBJ2-1|TRBV11-2|many
TGTGCCAGCAGATCAAGGACTAGCGGGAGCGTTTCTTACAATGAGCAGTTCTTC
CASRSRTSGSVSYNEQFF
>TRBD1|TRBJ1-3|TRBV12-3/TRBV12-4|many
TGTGCCAGCAGTTCCGACAGGGGTCGATCCAGCACCATATATTTT
CASSSDRGRSSTIYF
>NA|TRBJ1-6|TRBV7-2|many
TGTGCCAGCAGCCGCGGGGGCGGGTTAGCTTCACCCCTCCACTTT
CASSRGGGLASPLHF
>TRBD2|TRBJ2-3|TRBV20-1|many
TGCAGTGCCGGGGGGACTAGCGTCCCAGATACGCAGTATTTT
CSAGGTSVPDTQYF